Listed below are T cell receptor beta chains from one sample, sequenced in a study of cytomegalovirus exposure and HLA in healthy donors. Profiled with immunoSEQ multiplex PCR; TCRdb holds only in-frame clones, not every one. The sample lists about 120,000 clones, roughly 89% occurring once. Sample: PBMCs. These receptors were collected from a woman aged 18-29 years in good health and CMV-seronegative. CDR3s include the opening cysteine and the closing phenylalanine or tryptophan. The order of the fields is J gene, D gene, V gene, CDR3 length, clone size, CDR3 protein, CDR3 DNA. A D gene is named only where the DNA matches it firmly. Size tells how often a clone was seen (once, few, many) or the class of an expanded clone, and some rows leave it out.

>TRBJ2-3|TRBD2|TRBV9|18|-
CASSANPGLAGNTDTQYF
TGTGCCAGCAGCGCTAACCCGGGACTAGCGGGGAACACAGATACGCAGTATTTT
>TRBJ1-2|TRBD1|TRBV19|13|-
CASQIQGVYGYTF
TGTGCCAGTCAGATACAGGGGGTTTATGGCTACACCTTC
>TRBJ2-3|-|TRBV10-3|16|-
CAISESGGAGSDTQYF
TGTGCCATCAGTGAGTCGGGGGGGGCCGGGTCGGATACGCAGTATTTT
>TRBJ2-7|-|TRBV6-5|12|-
CASSLDGDEQYF
TGTGCCAGCAGCCTCGACGGGGACGAGCAGTACTTC
>TRBJ2-3|TRBD1|TRBV18|16|-
CASSPRQGMGTDTQYF
TGTGCCAGCTCACCACGACAGGGGATGGGGACAGATACGCAGTATTTT
>TRBJ2-2|-|TRBV27|17|-
CASGRSPGRPNTGELFF
TGTGCCAGCGGCCGAAGCCCTGGGAGGCCCAACACCGGGGAGCTGTTTTTT
>TRBJ1-4|-|TRBV6-1|15|few
CASSAHDNPNEKLFF
TGTGCCAGCAGTGCCCACGACAACCCTAATGAAAAACTGTTTTTT
>TRBJ2-5|-|TRBV11-3|15|-
CASSLGPTRGGDQYF
TGTGCCAGCAGCTTAGGCCCGACTAGGGGTGGGGACCAGTACTTC
>TRBJ2-7|TRBD1|TRBV7-8|15|-
CASRPATGGSYEQYF
TGTGCCAGCAGGCCGGCGACAGGGGGCTCCTACGAGCAGTACTTC
>TRBJ2-7|TRBD1|TRBV28|14|-
CATPGQALSYEQYF
TGTGCCACCCCGGGACAGGCACTCTCCTACGAGCAGTACTTC
>TRBJ1-2|-|TRBV14|15|many
CASSPLGGASGGYTF
TGTGCCAGCAGCCCCCTAGGAGGGGCTTCGGGTGGCTACACCTTC
>TRBJ2-3|-|TRBV28|17|-
CASSLSLLRDSTDTQYF
TGTGCCAGCAGTTTGAGCCTGCTCCGGGATTCCACAGATACGCAGTATTTT
>TRBJ2-7|-|TRBV2|11|-
CASSELYEQYF
TGTGCCAGCAGTGAACTATACGAGCAGTACTTC
>TRBJ1-4|TRBD1|TRBV5-1|16|-
CASSKTGGTANEKLFF
TGCGCCAGCAGCAAGACAGGGGGCACAGCTAATGAAAAACTGTTTTTT
>TRBJ2-1|TRBD2|TRBV5-1|14|-
CASRSGGPMGEQFF
TGCGCCAGCCGTAGCGGGGGCCCCATGGGTGAGCAGTTCTTC
>TRBJ2-7|-|TRBV10-1|13|-
CASSGSGAYEQYF
TGCGCCAGCAGTGGGTCAGGGGCCTACGAGCAGTACTTC
>TRBJ2-3|TRBD2|TRBV28|17|-
CASSSVPGGPSTDTQYF
TGTGCCAGCAGTTCGGTCCCGGGAGGGCCTAGCACAGATACGCAGTATTTT
>TRBJ2-7|TRBD2|TRBV5-6|15|-
CASSLLVAGGLEQYF
TGTGCCAGCAGCTTGTTAGTAGCGGGAGGTCTCGAGCAGTACTTC
>TRBJ1-6|TRBD1|TRBV28|13|-
CASIQGPGSPLHF
TGTGCCAGCATACAGGGGCCCGGCTCACCCCTCCACTTT
>TRBJ2-7|-|TRBV6-6|15|-
CASSYLLSSSYEQYF
TGTGCCAGCAGTTATTTACTTTCCTCCTCCTACGAGCAGTACTTC
>TRBJ1-2|TRBD1|TRBV4-1|20|-
CASRQYFTGRDRGANYGYTF
TGCGCCAGCAGACAGTATTTCACTGGGAGGGACAGGGGTGCTAACTATGGCTACACCTTC
>TRBJ1-2|-|TRBV20-1|11|-
CSARASYGYTF
TGCAGTGCTAGAGCCAGCTATGGCTACACCTTC
>TRBJ1-2|TRBD1|TRBV30|11|-
CAGQGNYGYTF
TGTGCGGGACAGGGGAACTATGGCTACACCTTC
>TRBJ2-7|TRBD1|TRBV28|15|-
CASSSRQGAFYEQYF
TGTGCCAGCAGTTCGAGACAGGGGGCATTCTACGAGCAGTACTTC
>TRBJ2-7|-|TRBV6-1|16|-
CASSEWWAQSRDEQYF
TGTGCCAGCAGTGAATGGTGGGCTCAAAGTCGAGACGAGCAGTACTTC
>TRBJ1-4|-|TRBV7-9|12|-
CASSSPGEKLFF
TGTGCCAGCAGCTCCCCAGGGGAAAAACTGTTTTTT
>TRBJ2-3|TRBD1|TRBV7-9|14|-
CASRRQGNTDTQYF
TGTGCCAGCAGACGACAGGGCAACACAGATACGCAGTATTTT
>TRBJ2-7|-|TRBV30|11|-
CAWSVSYEQYF
TGTGCCTGGAGTGTCAGTTACGAGCAGTACTTC
>TRBJ1-3|-|TRBV28|15|-
CASSSRDYSGNTIYF
TGTGCCAGCAGCTCGCGGGATTACTCTGGAAACACCATATATTTT
>TRBJ1-3|-|TRBV13|15|-
CASSLGPRPLGTIYF
TGTGCCAGCAGCTTAGGTCCACGCCCTCTCGGCACCATATATTTT
>TRBJ2-6|-|TRBV11-3|15|-
CASSLRGTGANVLTF
TGTGCCAGCAGCTTACGGGGGACTGGGGCCAACGTCCTGACTTTC
>TRBJ1-1|-|TRBV2|11|once
CASSPGIGAFF
TGTGCCAGCAGTCCAGGGATAGGAGCTTTCTTT
>TRBJ2-3|TRBD2|TRBV4-2|16|-
CASSQVLAGVTDTQYF
TGTGCCAGCAGCCAAGTTCTAGCGGGAGTCACAGATACGCAGTATTTT
>TRBJ2-3|TRBD1|TRBV11-3|16|-
CASSPTGQGGTDTQYF
TGTGCCAGCAGCCCAACGGGACAGGGGGGGACAGATACGCAGTATTTT
>TRBJ1-4|-|TRBV28|16|-
CASSPESQGSWEKLFF
TGTGCCAGCAGTCCCGAGAGCCAGGGGAGTTGGGAAAAACTGTTTTTT
>TRBJ2-3|TRBD2|TRBV6-1|15|-
CASSEGLAVTDTQYF
TGTGCCAGCAGTGAAGGACTAGCGGTAACAGATACGCAGTATTTT
>TRBJ1-3|-|TRBV28|13|-
CASSRGSGNTIYF
TGTGCCAGCAGCCGGGGTTCTGGAAACACCATATATTTT
>TRBJ2-1|-|TRBV5-1|13|-
CASSFGTYNEQFF
TGCGCCAGCAGCTTCGGGACTTACAATGAGCAGTTCTTC
>TRBJ2-5|-|TRBV6-1|12|-
CASSGIQETQYF
TGTGCCAGTTCCGGGATCCAAGAGACCCAGTACTTC
>TRBJ2-1|TRBD2|TRBV9|17|-
CASSVASLADHYNEQFF
TGTGCCAGCAGCGTAGCTTCCCTAGCGGATCACTACAATGAGCAGTTCTTC
>TRBJ2-5|TRBD1|TRBV27|15|-
CASSTGTGYGETQYF
TGTGCCAGCAGTACGGGGACAGGGTACGGGGAGACCCAGTACTTC
>TRBJ2-5|-|TRBV27|15|few
CASSTTQRSPETQYF
TGTGCCAGCAGCACAACTCAGAGGTCTCCAGAGACCCAGTACTTC
>TRBJ2-7|TRBD2|TRBV27|14|-
CASSLSPGGSEQYF
TGTGCCAGCAGTTTATCCCCGGGGGGATCCGAGCAGTACTTC
>TRBJ2-1|TRBD2|TRBV5-1|17|-
CASSLRVGGATVDEQFF
TGCGCCAGCAGCTTGCGTGTCGGGGGGGCCACAGTCGATGAGCAGTTCTTC
>TRBJ1-1|-|TRBV14|13|-
CASSPPGSTEAFF
TGTGCCAGCAGCCCCCCGGGGAGCACTGAAGCTTTCTTT
>TRBJ1-6|-|TRBV28|12|-
CASSLKRRSLHF
TGTGCCAGCAGTTTAAAGCGTCGATCCCTCCACTTT
>TRBJ1-5|-|TRBV10-3|14|-
CAISQTDSNQPQHF
TGTGCCATCAGCCAGACAGATAGCAATCAGCCCCAGCATTTT
>TRBJ2-7|TRBD2|TRBV14|18|-
CASSQGQGSLAGEHEQYF
TGTGCCAGCAGCCAAGGTCAGGGTAGTTTAGCGGGAGAACACGAGCAGTACTTC
>TRBJ1-2|TRBD1|TRBV19|11|-
CASGTAPQVTF
TGTGCCAGTGGGACAGCTCCGCAGGTCACCTTC
>TRBJ2-5|-|TRBV6-1|13|-
CASTPRTEETQYF
TGTGCCAGCACCCCTCGGACAGAAGAGACCCAGTACTTC
>TRBJ2-3|-|TRBV4-2|18|-
CASSQDRQLYESTDTQYF
TGTGCCAGCAGCCAAGATCGTCAACTCTATGAAAGCACAGATACGCAGTATTTT
>TRBJ2-1|TRBD2|TRBV9|15|-
CASSVARLAEDEQFF
TGTGCCAGCAGCGTAGCTCGACTAGCTGAGGATGAGCAGTTCTTC
>TRBJ2-5|TRBD2|TRBV15|16|-
CATSRGTSGSTETQYF
TGTGCCACCAGCAGAGGGACTAGCGGGAGTACGGAGACCCAGTACTTC